This TCR beta chain is drawn from a study of beta chain features in type 1 diabetes. General observations from the study: When Type 1 diabetes patients were examined, their TCRB CDR3s proved moderately but significantly shorter in all four CD4+ subsets.

Worth noting for this clone: Its antigen is not identified.

Isolated RNA was reverse transcribed in full, so expressed TCRB transcripts were sequenced. Libraries were prepared by immunoSEQ multiplex PCR; TCRdb keeps only in-frame clonotypes and omits some of them. The sample records about 180,000 clones, around 8% being singletons. This CDR3 contains 17 residues. From germline, CDR1 is LGHNA and CDR2 YSLEER. V shed 0 bases and J 3 bases; nucleotides not matched to a gene: 9. A heparinised blood draw that averaged about 0.11 L was obtained once from each donor. The clonotype originates from a woman aged 40-49 years with type 1 diabetes. This chain uses TRBV4-3 with TRBJ2-7; 9 bases match TRBD2. The material sequenced was central memory CD4+ T cells from blood. CDR3 in amino acids: CASSQDLTGGRVYEQYF. As DNA, the CDR3 is TGCGCCAGCAGCCAAGATCTTACCGGCGGGAGGGTCTACGAGCAGTACTTC.